This TCR beta chain was sequenced during a study of T-cell memory formation after mild COVID-19. Trimming cost V 6 bases and J 0 bases, with 9 bases left between them. CDR3 size: 15 residues. The germline gives CDR1 SNHLY, CDR2 FYNNEI. This clonotype was seen a handful of times. TCRdb re-called the 5' RACE reads through MiXCR, storing one row per CDR3 protein. The data show roughly 310,000 distinct CDR3 sequences, about 15% seen once. This sequence was found in a man in his late teens or twenties who had mild COVID-19 (a few samples of this study predate the infection). Cell type and time point are not known. The chain links TRBV2 to TRBJ1-6, with D hard to call. Sequenced: PBMCs or a T cell subset sorted from them (not recorded which). In DNA form, the CDR3 reads TGTGCCAGCAGCGCACAAAGCTCCTATAATTCACCCCTCCACTTT. Encoded protein: CASSAQSSYNSPLHF. The whole variable domain, remainder taken from reference TRBV2 and TRBJ1-6, is EPEVTQTPSHQVTQMGQEVILRCVPISNHLYFYWYRQILGQKVEFLVSFYNNEISEKSEIFDDQFSVERPDGSNFTLKIRSTKLEDSAMYFCASSAQSSYNSPLHFGNGTRLTVT.